These 3 T cell receptor beta chains came from one sample sequenced in a study of cytomegalovirus exposure and HLA in healthy donors. In the PCR, 60 Vbeta and 13 Jbeta primers were used. The repertoire was sequenced with immunoSEQ multiplex PCR; TCRdb's copy has only in-frame clones and lacks some. The table shows about 90,000 clones, with about 69% occurring only once. Sequencing was carried out using PBMCs. The source is a woman aged 18 to 35 in good health and CMV-seropositive.

The V gene is TRBV23-1, the J gene TRBJ2-5; 10 bases match TRBD2. TRBV23-1 is labeled an ORF, and its function is uncertain. The CDR3 length is 14 residues. V shed 6 bases, J shed 2 bases, and the junction held 3 bases outside the gene matches. The CDR3 nucleotides are TGCGCCAGCAGACTAGCGGGATTACAAGAGACCCAGTACTTC. It yields the protein CASRLAGLQETQYF.

This clone was counted a single time. This sequence joins TRBV15 and TRBJ2-7; 10 bases map to TRBD1. CDR3 length: 13 amino acids. The germline CDR1 and CDR2 sequences are LNHNV and YYDKDF (reference sequence). V gave up 5 bases and J gave up 5 bases; unmatched junction bases: 3. CDR3 coding DNA: TGTGCCACCAGCCCGGGACAGGGGAACGAGCAGTACTTC. Protein: CATSPGQGNEQYF. The entire variable domain, with the rest obtained from reference TRBV15 and TRBJ2-7, is as follows: DAMVIQNPRYQVTQFGKPVTLSCSQTLNHNVMYWYQQKSSQAPKLLFHYYDKDFNNEADTPDNFQSRRPNTSFCFLDIRSPGLGDTAMYLCATSPGQGNEQYFGPGTRLTVT.

The chain joins TRBV2 to TRBJ1-6, with D perhaps matching TRBD1 (5 bases). There are 14 residues in the CDR3. V lost 5 bases, J lost 10 bases, and 15 bases lay in between. Per germline, CDR1 SNHLY and CDR2 FYNNEI. CDR3 nucleotide sequence: TGTGCCAGCAGTACCGCGCGGGAGGGGTCACCCCTCCACTTT. Translating it yields CASSTAREGSPLHF.